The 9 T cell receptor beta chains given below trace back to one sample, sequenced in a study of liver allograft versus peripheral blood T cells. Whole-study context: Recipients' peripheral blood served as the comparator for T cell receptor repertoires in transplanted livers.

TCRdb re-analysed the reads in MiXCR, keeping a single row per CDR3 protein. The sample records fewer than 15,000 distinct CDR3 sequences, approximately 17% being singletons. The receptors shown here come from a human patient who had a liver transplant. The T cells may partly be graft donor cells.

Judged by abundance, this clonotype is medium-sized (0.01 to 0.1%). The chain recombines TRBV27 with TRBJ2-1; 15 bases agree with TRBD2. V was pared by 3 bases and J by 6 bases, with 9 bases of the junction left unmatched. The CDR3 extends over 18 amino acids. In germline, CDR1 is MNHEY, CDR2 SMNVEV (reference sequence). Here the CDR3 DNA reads TGTGCCAGCAGTTTCTCCCTCTGGACTAGCGGGAGGGCCAATGAGCAGTTCTTC. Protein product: CASSFSLWTSGRANEQFF.

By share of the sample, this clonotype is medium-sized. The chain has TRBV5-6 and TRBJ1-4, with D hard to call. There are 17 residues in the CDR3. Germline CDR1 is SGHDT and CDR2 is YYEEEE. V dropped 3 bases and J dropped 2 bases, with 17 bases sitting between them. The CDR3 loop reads CASSSPKLGGTNEKLFF. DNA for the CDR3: TGTGCCAGCAGCTCTCCCAAGCTAGGCGGGACTAATGAAAAACTGTTTTTT.

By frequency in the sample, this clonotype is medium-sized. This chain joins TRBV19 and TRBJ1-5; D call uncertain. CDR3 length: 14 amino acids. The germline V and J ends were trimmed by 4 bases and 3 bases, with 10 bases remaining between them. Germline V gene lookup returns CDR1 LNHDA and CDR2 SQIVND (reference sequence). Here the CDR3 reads CASSRGLDNQPQHF. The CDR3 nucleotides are TGTGCCAGTAGTAGAGGGTTGGACAATCAGCCCCAGCATTTT. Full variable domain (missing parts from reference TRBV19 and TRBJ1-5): DGGITQSPKYLFRKEGQNVTLSCEQNLNHDAMYWYRQDPGQGLRLIYYSQIVNDFQKGDIAEGYSVSREKKESFPLTVTSAQKNPTAFYLCASSRGLDNQPQHFGDGTRLSIL.

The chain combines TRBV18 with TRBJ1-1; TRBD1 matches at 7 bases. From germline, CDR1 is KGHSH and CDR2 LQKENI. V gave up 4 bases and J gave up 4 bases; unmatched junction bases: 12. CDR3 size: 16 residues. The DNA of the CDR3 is TGTGCCAGCTCACAACATACAGGGGTAGAGGCCACTGAAGCTTTCTTT. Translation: CASSQHTGVEATEAFF.

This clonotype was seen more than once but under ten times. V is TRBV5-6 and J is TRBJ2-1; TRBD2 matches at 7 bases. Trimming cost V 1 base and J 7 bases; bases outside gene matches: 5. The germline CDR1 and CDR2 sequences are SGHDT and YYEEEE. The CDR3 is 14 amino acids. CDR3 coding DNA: TGTGCCAGCAGCTTGAAAGCGGGATATAATGAGCAGTTCTTC. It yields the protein CASSLKAGYNEQFF.

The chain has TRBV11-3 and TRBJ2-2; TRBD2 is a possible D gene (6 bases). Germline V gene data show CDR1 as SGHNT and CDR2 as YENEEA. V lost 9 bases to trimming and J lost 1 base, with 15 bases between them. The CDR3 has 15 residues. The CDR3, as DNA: TGTGCCAGTGCTACCGGGAGTCGGAACACCGGGGAGCTGTTTTTT. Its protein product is CASATGSRNTGELFF.

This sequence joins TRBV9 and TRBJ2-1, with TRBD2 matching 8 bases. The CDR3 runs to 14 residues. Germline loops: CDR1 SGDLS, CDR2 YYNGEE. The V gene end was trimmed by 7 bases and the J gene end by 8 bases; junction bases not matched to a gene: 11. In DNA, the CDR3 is TGTGCCAGCCGGGGCGGGGGGCCGGGAGATGAGCAGTTCTTC. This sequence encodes CASRGGGPGDEQFF.

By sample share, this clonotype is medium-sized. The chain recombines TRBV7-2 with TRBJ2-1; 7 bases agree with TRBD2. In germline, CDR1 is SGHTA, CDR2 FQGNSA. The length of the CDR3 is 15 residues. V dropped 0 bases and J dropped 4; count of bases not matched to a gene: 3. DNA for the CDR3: TGTGCCAGCAGCTTAGCAGTGGGGGGGTACAATGAGCAGTTCTTC. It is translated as CASSLAVGGYNEQFF.

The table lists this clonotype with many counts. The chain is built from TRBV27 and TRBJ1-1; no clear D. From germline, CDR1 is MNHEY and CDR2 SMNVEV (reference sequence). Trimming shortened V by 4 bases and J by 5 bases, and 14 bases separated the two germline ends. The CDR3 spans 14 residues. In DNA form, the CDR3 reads TGTGCCAGCAGTTCGAATCGTGATTCGACTGAAGCTTTCTTT. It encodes CASSSNRDSTEAFF.